A single sample is the source of the 8 T cell receptor beta chains below, sequenced in a study of blood T cell repertoires in COVID-19. The protocol was immunoSEQ multiplex PCR, while the TCRdb copy is restricted to in-frame clones and leaves out a portion. This sample yields about 120,000 clones, of which more than 75% are seen a single time; roughly 2.1% belongs to the top ten. Sequenced input: peripheral blood. Source of these receptors: a woman between 50 and 59 years old with acute or convalescent COVID-19.

The V and J genes are TRBV7-2 and TRBJ2-1; unclear D gene. The length of the CDR3 is 13 residues. The V gene lost 2 bases and the J gene lost 8 bases, with 10 bases spanning the gap. Germline loops: CDR1 SGHTA, CDR2 FQGNSA. The DNA of the CDR3 is TGTGCCAGCAGCTTAAACTATATCTATGAGCAGTTCTTC. Protein sequence: CASSLNYIYEQFF.

The J gene is TRBJ1-5, the V gene TRBV19; D call uncertain. CDR3 length equals 13 residues. Germline CDR1 is LNHDA and CDR2 is SQIVND (reference sequence). V lost 4 bases and J 3 bases, leaving 7 bases between the germline ends. The CDR3 coding sequence is TGTGCCAGTAGTACGAGTCCCAATCAGCCCCAGCATTTT. Translating it yields CASSTSPNQPQHF. Filled out from reference TRBV19 and TRBJ1-5, the complete variable domain reads DGGITQSPKYLFRKEGQNVTLSCEQNLNHDAMYWYRQDPGQGLRLIYYSQIVNDFQKGDIAEGYSVSREKKESFPLTVTSAQKNPTAFYLCASSTSPNQPQHFGDGTRLSIL.

This chain uses TRBV5-4 with TRBJ2-7; weak D call: TRBD1 (6 bases). V lost 1 base and J 3 bases, leaving 8 bases between the germline ends. This CDR3 is built from 13 residues. Germline V gene lookup returns CDR1 SGHNT and CDR2 YYREEE (reference sequence). CDR3 in amino acids: CASSLSQGYEQYF. DNA for the CDR3: TGTGCCAGCAGCTTGTCACAGGGCTACGAGCAGTACTTC.

This sequence joins TRBV29-1 and TRBJ2-3; 9 bases match TRBD1. Germline trimming cut 2 bases from V and 4 bases from J; bases unmatched to any gene: 10. The CDR3 consists of 16 residues. CDR1 and CDR2 (germline): SQVTM, ANQGSEA. CDR3 region: CSVEFGTGSVPDTQYF. CDR3 coding DNA: TGCAGCGTTGAATTCGGGACAGGGTCAGTCCCAGATACGCAGTATTTT.

This chain joins TRBV6-1 and TRBJ1-5; the D gene is possibly TRBD1 (6 bases). V lost 0 bases and J 4 bases, leaving 16 bases between the germline ends. The CDR3 sequence is 17 residues long. Germline loops: CDR1 MNHNS, CDR2 SASEGT. The chain's CDR3 is CASSEALRGRENQPQHF. CDR3 nucleotides: TGTGCCAGCAGTGAAGCGCTGAGGGGGAGGGAGAATCAGCCCCAGCATTTT.

CDR3 loop: CASSLIQDTQYF. CDR3 DNA: TGTGCCAGCAGCTTAATTCAAGATACGCAGTATTTT. The chain links TRBV7-9 to TRBJ2-3; no definite D call. The CDR3 has 12 residues. V gave up 2 bases and J gave up 5 bases, with 5 bases separating them. Germline assignment: CDR1 SEHNR and CDR2 FQNEAQ (reference sequence).

This rearrangement joins TRBV6-1 to TRBJ2-2, with D possibly being TRBD1 (5 bases). Germline assignment: CDR1 MNHNS and CDR2 SASEGT. The CDR3 loop spans 15 amino acids. V lost 3 bases to trimming and J lost 6 bases, with 14 bases between them. The CDR3 DNA sequence: TGTGCCAGCAGTGATTCGGCAGGGATCCCCGGGGAGCTGTTTTTT. Translated, it gives CASSDSAGIPGELFF.

In this sample, this clone turned up a few times. The V and J genes are TRBV12-3 or TRBV12-4 and TRBJ1-1; unclear D gene. The CDR3 sequence is 13 residues long. Between the trimmed V and J ends, which lost 5 bases and 1 base, there was a span of 8 bases. The DNA of the CDR3 is TGTGCCAGCAGTCCCCCTTGGAACACTGAAGCTTTCTTT. This translates into CASSPPWNTEAFF.